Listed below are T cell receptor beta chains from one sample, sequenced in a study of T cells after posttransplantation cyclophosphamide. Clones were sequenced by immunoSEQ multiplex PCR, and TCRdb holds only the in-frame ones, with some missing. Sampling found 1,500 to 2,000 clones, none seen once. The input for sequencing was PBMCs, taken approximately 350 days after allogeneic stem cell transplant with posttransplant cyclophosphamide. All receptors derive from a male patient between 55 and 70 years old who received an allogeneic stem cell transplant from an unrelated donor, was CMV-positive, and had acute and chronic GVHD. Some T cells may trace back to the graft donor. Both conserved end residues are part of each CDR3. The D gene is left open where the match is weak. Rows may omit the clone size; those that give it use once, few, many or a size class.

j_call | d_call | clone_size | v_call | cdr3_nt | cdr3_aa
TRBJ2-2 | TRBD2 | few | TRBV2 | TGTGCCAGTCGGGTATTTAGCGGGGCGAACACCGGGGAGCTGTTTTTT | CASRVFSGANTGELFF
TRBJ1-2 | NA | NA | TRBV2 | TGTGCCAGCATACCGAATAGCGGAGCCCGTTATGGCTACACCTTC | CASIPNSGARYGYTF
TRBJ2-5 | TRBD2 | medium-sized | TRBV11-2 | TGTGCCAGCAGCTTGGGACTAGCGAGGCAAGAGACCCAGTACTTC | CASSLGLARQETQYF
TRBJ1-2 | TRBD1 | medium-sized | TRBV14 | TGTGCCAGCAGCCAGAACAGGGGTAATGGCTACACCTTC | CASSQNRGNGYTF
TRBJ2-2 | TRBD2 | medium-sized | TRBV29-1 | TGCAGCGTTCGGGACTACAACACCGGGGAGCTGTTTTTT | CSVRDYNTGELFF
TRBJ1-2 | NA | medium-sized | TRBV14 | TGTGCCAGCAGCCACTACAATGCGGTTGGCTACACCTTC | CASSHYNAVGYTF
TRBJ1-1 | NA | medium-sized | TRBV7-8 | TGTGCCAGCAGTCTACCCGGAGGGGACACTGAAGCTTTCTTT | CASSLPGGDTEAFF
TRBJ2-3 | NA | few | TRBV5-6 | TGTGCCAGCAGCTTGCTTAAGCAGGGGGGTCCAGATACGCAGTATTTT | CASSLLKQGGPDTQYF
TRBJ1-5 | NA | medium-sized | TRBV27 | TGTGCCAGCAGTCGGGTTAATAGCAATCAGCCCCAGCATTTT | CASSRVNSNQPQHF
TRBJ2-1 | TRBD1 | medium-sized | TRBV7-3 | TGTGCCAGCAGCCCGGACAGGGTAAACAATGAGCAGTTCTTC | CASSPDRVNNEQFF
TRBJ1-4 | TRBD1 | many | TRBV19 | TGTGCCAGTAGTATGGTTCTTGGGACAGGGAAAGAAAAACTGTTTTTT | CASSMVLGTGKEKLFF
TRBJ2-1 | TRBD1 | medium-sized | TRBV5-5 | TGTGCCAGCAGTTCAACACGGGACAGGGTGCACAATGAGCAGTTCTTC | CASSSTRDRVHNEQFF
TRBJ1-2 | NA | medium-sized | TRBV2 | TGTGCCAGCAGTGGAGACTCACCGGGGACCTTC | CASSGDSPGTF
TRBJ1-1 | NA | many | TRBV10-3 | TGTGCCATCAGTGGAGAATCGAACACTGAAGCTTTCTTT | CAISGESNTEAFF
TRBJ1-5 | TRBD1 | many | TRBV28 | TGTGCCAGCAGCCTGACAGGGCCTACGGGAAGCAATCAGCCCCAGCATTTT | CASSLTGPTGSNQPQHF
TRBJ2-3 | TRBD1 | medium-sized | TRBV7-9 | TGTGCCAGCGGACCAACCCGGGACAGTCATTTCCCATTC | CASGPTRDSHFPF
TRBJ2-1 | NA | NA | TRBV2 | TGTGCCAGCAGTGAGACAGGCTACAATGAGCAGTTCTTC | CASSETGYNEQFF
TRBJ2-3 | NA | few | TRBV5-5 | TGTGCCAGCAGCTTGGCCCGGGGGTCAGATACGCAGTATTTT | CASSLARGSDTQYF
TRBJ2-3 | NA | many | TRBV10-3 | TGTGCCGCCAATTCGGGGGCAGATACGCAGTATTTT | CAANSGADTQYF
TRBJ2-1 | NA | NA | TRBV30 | TGTGCCTGGAGCGGTGACGGAGGGTACAATGAGCAGTTCTTC | CAWSGDGGYNEQFF
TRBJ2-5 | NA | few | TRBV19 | TGTGCCAGTAGTATAGCGGAGGGTATGGGAGAGACCCAGTACTTC | CASSIAEGMGETQYF
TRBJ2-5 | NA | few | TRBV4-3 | TGCGCCAGCAGCCGACAGCGGGCCCCAGGCGAGACCCAGTACTTC | CASSRQRAPGETQYF
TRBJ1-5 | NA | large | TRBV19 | TGTGCCAGTAGTAGGGAGAATCAGCCCCAGCATTTT | CASSRENQPQHF
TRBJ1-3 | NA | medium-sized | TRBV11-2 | TGTGCCAGCAGCTCCGGAGTAGGGGGAATTGGAAACACCATATATTTT | CASSSGVGGIGNTIYF
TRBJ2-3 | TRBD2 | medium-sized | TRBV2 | TGTGCCAGCAGTGAAGCGCAGTGGGGGACTACTAGCACAGATACGCAGTATTTT | CASSEAQWGTTSTDTQYF
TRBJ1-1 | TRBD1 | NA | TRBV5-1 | TGCGCCAGCAGCCCCCCGGGACAGGTGAACACTGAAGCTTTCTTT | CASSPPGQVNTEAFF
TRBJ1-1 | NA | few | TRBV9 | TGTGCCAGCAGCCCTCGGATAGCAGCAAACACTGAAGCTTTCTTT | CASSPRIAANTEAFF
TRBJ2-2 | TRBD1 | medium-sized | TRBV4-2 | TGTGCCAGCAGCCCCGCCGACAGGGGGTACACCGGGGAGCTGTTTTTT | CASSPADRGYTGELFF
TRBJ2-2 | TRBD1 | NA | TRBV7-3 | TGTGCCAGCAGCTCTACCCCAGGGGGCGCGATCGGGGAGCTGTTTTTT | CASSSTPGGAIGELFF
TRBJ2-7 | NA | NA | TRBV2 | TGTGCCGGCGGTACAGGGCTCTACGAGCAGTACTTC | CAGGTGLYEQYF
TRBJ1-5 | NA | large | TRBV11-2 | TGTGCCAGCAGCTTAGGCCTCATATTCAGGGGACGGAACACTCAGCCCCAGCATTTT | CASSLGLIFRGRNTQPQHF
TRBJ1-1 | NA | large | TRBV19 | TGTGCCAGTAGTAGAACGGGTTACACTGAAGCTTTCTTT | CASSRTGYTEAFF
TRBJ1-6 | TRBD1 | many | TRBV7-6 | TGTGCCAGCAGCTTGGGACAGGGGTCCCTTAATTCACCCCTCCACTTT | CASSLGQGSLNSPLHF
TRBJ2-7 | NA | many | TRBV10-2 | TGCGCCAGCAGTGAGAGCCCAATAAGCGGTGAGCAGTACTTC | CASSESPISGEQYF
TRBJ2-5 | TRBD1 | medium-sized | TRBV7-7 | TGTGCTAGCAGCGTAGGGGGCGCCCAAGAGACCCAGTACTTC | CASSVGGAQETQYF
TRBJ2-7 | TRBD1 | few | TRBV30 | TGTGCCTGGAGTGTAAGGGGGCAGTCCCTCTACGAGCAGTACTTC | CAWSVRGQSLYEQYF
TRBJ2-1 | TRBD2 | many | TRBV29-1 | TGCAGCGTTCATCGGATGGTTAGCGGGACGGATGAGCAGTTCTTC | CSVHRMVSGTDEQFF
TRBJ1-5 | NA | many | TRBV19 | TGTGCCAGCGAGGCTGGCTCCCATCAGCCCCAGCATTTT | CASEAGSHQPQHF
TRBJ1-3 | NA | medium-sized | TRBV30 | TGTGCCTGGAGTACGGGACAACTTGGAAACACCATATATTTT | CAWSTGQLGNTIYF
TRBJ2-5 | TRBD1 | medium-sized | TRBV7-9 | TGTGCCAGCAGTAGCGCAGGGGGCACCCAGTACTTC | CASSSAGGTQYF
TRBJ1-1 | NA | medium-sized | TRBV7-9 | TGTGCCAGCAGTTACGGACAGATGAACACTGAAGCTTTCTTT | CASSYGQMNTEAFF
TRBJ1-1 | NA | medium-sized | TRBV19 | TGTGCCAGTAGTACCTCTTGGGCAGGGTTGAACACTGAAGCTTTCTTT | CASSTSWAGLNTEAFF
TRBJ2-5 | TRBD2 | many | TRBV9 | TGTGCCAGCAGCGTAGGACTAGCGGAAGAGACCCAGTACTTC | CASSVGLAEETQYF
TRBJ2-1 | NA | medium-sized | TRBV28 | TGTGCCAGCAGTTTGCGGGAAAATGAGCAGTTCTTC | CASSLRENEQFF
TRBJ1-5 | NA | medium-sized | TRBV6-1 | TGTGCCAGCAGTGGATACACCACTCAGCCCCAGCATTTT | CASSGYTTQPQHF
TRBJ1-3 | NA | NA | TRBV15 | TGTGCCACCAGCGGCGACAGAGCCTCTGGAAACACCATATATTTT | CATSGDRASGNTIYF
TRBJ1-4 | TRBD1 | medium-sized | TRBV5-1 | TGCGCCAGCAGCCAAGGACAGGGGCTCGAAAAACTGTTTTTT | CASSQGQGLEKLFF
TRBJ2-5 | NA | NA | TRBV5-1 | TGCGCCAGCAGCTTGGCGGGAGGGGGCTCAGGGGAGACCCAGTACTTC | CASSLAGGGSGETQYF
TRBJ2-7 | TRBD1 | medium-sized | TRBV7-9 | TGTGCCAGCAGCTTACCCTTACGGACAGGGGGGTACGAGCAGTACTTC | CASSLPLRTGGYEQYF